This T cell receptor beta chain was retrieved from a study of blood T cells in healthy people across ages. This clonotype was seen more than once but under ten times. Through a sample-barcoded 5' primer and a J-beta primer mix, a second PCR was run for roughly 6 to 12 cycles. Each single sample gave us at least 2.5 million CDR3-containing paired-end reads. TCRdb reprocessed the 5' RACE reads via MiXCR and lists one record per CDR3 protein. The sample shows over 1,300,000 distinct CDR3 sequences, roughly 59% of them seen only once. Trimming removed 6 bases from V and 4 bases from J; junction bases left unmatched: 7. This CDR3 region has 15 residues. From germline, CDR1 is MNHEY and CDR2 SVGAGI.

The J gene is TRBJ2-1, the V gene TRBV6-5; 9 bases fit TRBD2. The sequence came from a man aged 18 to 29 in good health. The sequenced sample consisted of blood. CDR3 sequence (DNA): TGTGCCAGCAGGTTAGGACTAGCGACGTACAATGAGCAGTTCTTC. It codes for CASRLGLATYNEQFF.